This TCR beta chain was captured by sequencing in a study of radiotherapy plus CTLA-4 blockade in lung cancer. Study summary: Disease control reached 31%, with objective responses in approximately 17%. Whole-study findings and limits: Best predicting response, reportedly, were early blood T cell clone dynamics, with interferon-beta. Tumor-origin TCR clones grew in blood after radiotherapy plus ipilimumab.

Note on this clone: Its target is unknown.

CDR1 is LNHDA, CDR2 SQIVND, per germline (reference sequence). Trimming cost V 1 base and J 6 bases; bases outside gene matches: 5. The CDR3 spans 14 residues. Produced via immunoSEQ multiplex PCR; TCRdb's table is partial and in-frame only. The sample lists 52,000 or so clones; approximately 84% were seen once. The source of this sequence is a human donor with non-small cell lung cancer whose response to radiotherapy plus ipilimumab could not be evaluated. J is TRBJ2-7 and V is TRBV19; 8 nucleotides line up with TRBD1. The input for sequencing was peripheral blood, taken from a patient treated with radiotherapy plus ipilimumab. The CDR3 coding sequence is TGTGCCAGTAGTATAGTTGACAGGGGAAGCGAGCAGTACTTC. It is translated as CASSIVDRGSEQYF.